This TCR beta chain stems from a study of cytomegalovirus exposure and HLA in healthy donors. TCRdb's table, derived via immunoSEQ multiplex PCR, lists solely in-frame clones and lacks some. The table shows approximately 220,000 clones, with around 87% occurring only once. Sequenced sample: PBMCs. This sequence was found in a man aged 18 to 29 in good health and CMV-seronegative.

The CDR3 here is CASSPRTSGFMPQETQYF. The DNA of the CDR3 is TGCGCCAGCAGCCCACGGACTAGCGGGTTCATGCCCCAAGAGACCCAGTACTTC. V gene TRBV5-1 combines with J gene TRBJ2-5, with 11 bases fitting TRBD2. The CDR3 covers 18 residues. The ends lost 4 bases at V and 1 base at J; junction bases unmatched: 12. Germline V gene lookup returns CDR1 SGHRS and CDR2 YFSETQ.